The subject of this entry is one TCR beta chain. Its antigen is still unknown. With eight separate reactions per sample, the authors made cDNA. TCRdb re-called the 5' RACE reads and gives one entry per CDR3 protein, without DNA. The specimen's table records about 210,000 distinct CDR3 sequences. The data were taken from a study of monozygotic twins with inflammatory bowel disease. Investigators extracted total RNA from whole blood and did not sort T cells. Whole-study results and caveats: Patient repertoire variability may have increased through differing immunosuppressive treatments. Healthy co-twins, by inverse Simpson, had higher TCRbeta diversity than their siblings with IBD.

This TCR was sampled from a human donor with ulcerative colitis or Crohn's disease, or a healthy co-twin of an affected twin (not recorded which). The sample comprised blood.

Here the CDR3 reads CASRAMNTEAFF. This chain joins TRBV12-3 or TRBV12-4 and TRBJ1-1. The CDR3 sequence is 12 residues long.